The 8 T cell receptor beta chains presented below share a single source sample, sequenced in a study of T cells in Graves' hyperthyroidism and ophthalmopathy. Amplified TCR beta CDR3 regions came from RNA transcripts. The TCR CDR3 first-round RT-PCR relied on the HTBI primer set. TCRdb used MiXCR to reprocess the multiplex PCR reads, holding one entry per CDR3 protein. The sample carries about 690,000 distinct CDR3 sequences, 17% recorded once. The sample consisted of blood. Receptors originate from a man aged 45-60 years with Graves' hyperthyroidism.

The chain couples TRBV20-1 to TRBJ2-5, with 9 bases matching TRBD2. This CDR3 has 14 amino acids. Trimming removed 2 bases from V and 4 bases from J; junction bases left unmatched: 5. CDR1 and CDR2 from the germline V gene are DFQATT and SNEGSKA (reference sequence). The CDR3 DNA sequence: TGCAGTGCTAGATCCCTAGCGGGGCTAGAGACCCAGTACTTC. Translation gives CSARSLAGLETQYF.

This clonotype was counted many times. This chain connects TRBV20-1 to TRBJ2-5; D is undetermined. Trimming cost V 1 base and J 7 bases, with 13 bases left between them. There are 13 residues in the CDR3. Germline values: CDR1 DFQATT, CDR2 SNEGSKA (reference sequence). CDR3: CSARVDRALTQYF. CDR3 nucleotide sequence: TGCAGTGCTAGAGTGGACCGGGCATTGACCCAGTACTTC.

J is TRBJ2-7 and V is TRBV19, with a weak D call TRBD1 (6 bases). V gave up 7 bases and J gave up 1 base, with 14 bases separating them. The CDR3 is 14 amino acids. The germline gives CDR1 LNHDA, CDR2 SQIVND (reference sequence). CDR3 amino acids: CASTQDSTSYEQYF. The CDR3 DNA sequence: TGTGCCAGTACCCAGGACAGTACTTCCTACGAGCAGTACTTC.

V usage is TRBV10-1 and J usage is TRBJ2-7, with 10 bases aligning to TRBD2. Germline lookup yields CDR1 WNHNN and CDR2 SYGVQD (reference sequence). There are 16 residues in the CDR3. With 0 bases clipped from V and 3 bases from J, the junction kept 5 bases outside the gene matches. The CDR3 bases are TGCGCCAGCAGTGAGTCTGGACTAGCGGAGGACTACGAGCAGTACTTC. Protein product: CASSESGLAEDYEQYF.

CDR3 protein: CSASTSGGFSNQPQHF. CDR3 nucleotide sequence: TGCAGTGCTTCAACCTCAGGGGGGTTTAGCAATCAGCCCCAGCATTTT. The V and J genes are TRBV20-1 and TRBJ1-5; 7 bases line up with TRBD1. Looked up from germline, CDR1 is DFQATT and CDR2 is SNEGSKA (reference sequence). Trimming at V came to 5 bases and at J to 0 bases, leaving 10 bases not matched to a gene. There are 16 residues in the CDR3.

This clonotype was recorded at least ten times. This chain links TRBV20-1 with TRBJ1-6; 9 bases map to TRBD1. This CDR3 region has 15 residues. The V gene's germline CDR1 is DFQATT and CDR2 SNEGSKA (reference sequence). J gave up 10 bases and V 3 bases, and 10 bases lay outside the gene matches. The CDR3 region is CSARARGTGKSPLHF. The CDR3 nucleotides read TGCAGTGCTAGGGCGCGGGGGACAGGGAAGTCACCCCTCCACTTT.

This clonotype was counted between two and nine times. This rearrangement joins TRBV3-1 to TRBJ2-1; TRBD2 might be the D (5 bases). From germline, CDR1 is LGHDT and CDR2 YNNKEL (reference sequence). Trimming stripped 5 bases from V and 2 bases from J, with 13 bases between. The length of the CDR3 is 15 residues. The CDR3 coding sequence is TGTGCCAGCAGCGCCGACTACCGAACCTACAATGAGCAGTTCTTC. Encoded protein: CASSADYRTYNEQFF.

In this sample, this clonotype turned up many times. This sequence joins TRBV5-1 and TRBJ2-5, with TRBD2 matching over 8 bases. With V trimmed by 1 base and J by 5 bases, 7 bases remained unmatched. The germline V gene encodes CDR1 SGHRS and CDR2 YFSETQ. This CDR3 has 15 amino acids. CDR3 nucleotide sequence: TGCGCCAGCAGCTTGCCCGGGAGGGCCGGGGAGACCCAGTACTTC. It is translated as CASSLPGRAGETQYF.